A selection of T cell receptor beta chains follows, all from one sample in a study of CD8+CD57+ T cells in acquired aplastic anemia. TCRdb ran MiXCR on the reads and lists one entry per CDR3 protein. The data hold roughly 190,000 distinct CDR3 sequences, with about half observed a single time. The sequencing sample was made of sorted CD4+, CD8+, or CD8+CD57+ T cells (not recorded which) from PBMCs. These TCRs come from a human donor in good health, serving as a control. CDR3s include the opening cysteine and the closing phenylalanine or tryptophan. Fields, in order: CDR3 protein, CDR3 DNA, D gene, J gene, clone size, V gene. A D gene is named only where the DNA matches it firmly. Where a row states a size, it is once, few, many or the class of an expanded clone; other rows omit it.

CDR3aa: CSARGMFSTERYEQYF; CDR3nt: TGCAGTGCTAGAGGGATGTTTAGCACAGAGCGTTACGAGCAGTACTTC; d_gene: NA; j_gene: TRBJ2-7; abundance: many; v_gene: TRBV20-1
CDR3aa: CASSQTSGGAYEQYF; CDR3nt: TGTGCCAGCAGCCAGACTAGCGGGGGGGCATACGAGCAGTACTTC; d_gene: TRBD2; j_gene: TRBJ2-7; abundance: many; v_gene: TRBV7-2
CDR3aa: CASRRGDEQYF; CDR3nt: TGTGCCAGCCGCAGGGGTGACGAGCAGTACTTC; d_gene: NA; j_gene: TRBJ2-7; abundance: many; v_gene: TRBV12-3/TRBV12-4
CDR3aa: CATSRDLWSVGTGGENKNIQYF; CDR3nt: TGTGCCACCAGCAGAGATTTATGGTCAGTCGGGACAGGGGGCGAAAACAAAAACATTCAGTACTTC; d_gene: TRBD1; j_gene: TRBJ2-4; abundance: many; v_gene: TRBV15
CDR3aa: CSAWDRGVYGYTF; CDR3nt: TGCAGTGCGTGGGACAGGGGGGTTTATGGCTACACCTTC; d_gene: TRBD1; j_gene: TRBJ1-2; abundance: NA; v_gene: TRBV20-1
CDR3aa: CSATTSGGNYNEQFF; CDR3nt: TGCAGTGCTACGACTAGCGGGGGCAACTACAATGAGCAGTTCTTC; d_gene: TRBD2; j_gene: TRBJ2-1; abundance: NA; v_gene: TRBV20-1
CDR3aa: CASRWSGGYNEQFF; CDR3nt: TGTGCCAGCAGGTGGTCAGGGGGCTACAATGAGCAGTTCTTC; d_gene: TRBD1; j_gene: TRBJ2-1; abundance: NA; v_gene: TRBV28
CDR3aa: CASSTNRGSEGYTF; CDR3nt: TGTGCCAGCAGCACGAACAGGGGCTCTGAAGGCTACACCTTC; d_gene: TRBD1; j_gene: TRBJ1-2; abundance: NA; v_gene: TRBV7-6
CDR3aa: CASSLYGTGGVQPQHF; CDR3nt: TGTGCCAGCAGCTTATACGGGACAGGGGGAGTTCAGCCCCAGCATTTT; d_gene: TRBD1; j_gene: TRBJ1-5; abundance: NA; v_gene: TRBV7-3
CDR3aa: CAIRTGTGNTEAFF; CDR3nt: TGTGCCATCAGAACCGGGACAGGGAACACTGAAGCTTTCTTT; d_gene: TRBD1; j_gene: TRBJ1-1; abundance: NA; v_gene: TRBV10-3
CDR3aa: CATSSYSSKAGMRTEAFF; CDR3nt: TGTGCCACCAGCAGTTACTCGAGTAAAGCAGGGATGAGGACTGAAGCTTTCTTT; d_gene: NA; j_gene: TRBJ1-1; abundance: NA; v_gene: TRBV15
CDR3aa: CSAPRRTGNTEAFF; CDR3nt: TGCAGTGCTCCTCGCCGGACAGGGAACACTGAAGCTTTCTTT; d_gene: TRBD1; j_gene: TRBJ1-1; abundance: NA; v_gene: TRBV20-1
CDR3aa: CASSSAGQVYGYTF; CDR3nt: TGTGCCAGCAGCTCTGCCGGACAGGTCTATGGCTACACCTTC; d_gene: TRBD1; j_gene: TRBJ1-2; abundance: NA; v_gene: TRBV7-2
CDR3aa: CASTNSAHYGYTF; CDR3nt: TGTGCCAGCACGAACAGTGCGCACTATGGCTACACCTTC; d_gene: NA; j_gene: TRBJ1-2; abundance: many; v_gene: TRBV28
CDR3aa: CSVASSGNTIYF; CDR3nt: TGCAGCGTTGCGTCATCGGGAAACACCATATATTTT; d_gene: NA; j_gene: TRBJ1-3; abundance: few; v_gene: TRBV29-1
CDR3aa: CAISAGTGHGGANVLTF; CDR3nt: TGTGCCATCAGTGCCGGTACAGGCCACGGAGGGGCCAACGTCCTGACTTTC; d_gene: NA; j_gene: TRBJ2-6; abundance: many; v_gene: TRBV10-3
CDR3aa: CASSELRGSNTEAFF; CDR3nt: TGTGCCAGCAGTGAATTACGGGGCAGCAACACTGAAGCTTTCTTT; d_gene: NA; j_gene: TRBJ1-1; abundance: NA; v_gene: TRBV25-1
CDR3aa: CASSASTGGNNQPQHF; CDR3nt: TGTGCCAGTAGTGCCTCGACAGGGGGCAACAATCAGCCCCAGCATTTT; d_gene: TRBD1; j_gene: TRBJ1-5; abundance: NA; v_gene: TRBV19
CDR3aa: CASSYTGRDNEQFF; CDR3nt: TGTGCCAGCAGTTATACAGGCAGGGACAATGAGCAGTTCTTC; d_gene: NA; j_gene: TRBJ2-1; abundance: many; v_gene: TRBV6-5
CDR3aa: CASSLRLAGGPDTQYF; CDR3nt: TGTGCCAGCAGCTTAAGACTAGCGGGGGGCCCAGATACGCAGTATTTT; d_gene: TRBD2; j_gene: TRBJ2-3; abundance: many; v_gene: TRBV7-3
CDR3aa: CASGAGPEQYF; CDR3nt: TGCGCCAGCGGGGCGGGCCCCGAGCAGTACTTC; d_gene: NA; j_gene: TRBJ2-7; abundance: NA; v_gene: TRBV5-1
CDR3aa: CSASRGVWNTEAFF; CDR3nt: TGCAGTGCTAGTCGGGGGGTATGGAACACTGAAGCTTTCTTT; d_gene: NA; j_gene: TRBJ1-1; abundance: many; v_gene: TRBV20-1
CDR3aa: CASSATRTGRYEQYF; CDR3nt: TGTGCCAGCAGCGCGACGCGGACAGGGCGGTACGAGCAGTACTTC; d_gene: TRBD1; j_gene: TRBJ2-7; abundance: NA; v_gene: TRBV7-9
CDR3aa: CASVSEGLGYTF; CDR3nt: TGTGCCAGCGTTTCAGAGGGACTTGGCTACACCTTC; d_gene: NA; j_gene: TRBJ1-2; abundance: NA; v_gene: TRBV2
CDR3aa: CASSPRTGGANNSPLHF; CDR3nt: TGCGCCAGCAGCCCCCGGACAGGGGGCGCGAATAATTCACCCCTCCACTTT; d_gene: TRBD1; j_gene: TRBJ1-6; abundance: NA; v_gene: TRBV7-2
CDR3aa: CAINTDRGGTGELFF; CDR3nt: TGTGCCATCAATACGGACAGGGGAGGAACCGGGGAGCTGTTTTTT; d_gene: TRBD1; j_gene: TRBJ2-2; abundance: NA; v_gene: TRBV10-3
CDR3aa: CASSTLDRDNSPLHF; CDR3nt: TGTGCCAGCAGTACCCTAGACAGGGATAATTCACCCCTCCACTTT; d_gene: TRBD1; j_gene: TRBJ1-6; abundance: many; v_gene: TRBV28
CDR3aa: CASSLAPTGNQPQHF; CDR3nt: TGTGCCAGCAGCTTAGCCCCGACAGGGAATCAGCCCCAGCATTTT; d_gene: TRBD1; j_gene: TRBJ1-5; abundance: many; v_gene: TRBV11-2
CDR3aa: CASTLRPRGETQYF; CDR3nt: TGTGCCAGCACCCTCAGGCCGAGGGGAGAGACCCAGTACTTC; d_gene: NA; j_gene: TRBJ2-5; abundance: NA; v_gene: TRBV6-5
CDR3aa: CASSSQAGPGETQYF; CDR3nt: TGTGCCAGCAGCTCACAGGCAGGGCCCGGGGAGACCCAGTACTTC; d_gene: NA; j_gene: TRBJ2-5; abundance: many; v_gene: TRBV7-2
CDR3aa: CASRRQGGFNQPQHF; CDR3nt: TGTGCCAGCAGAAGACAGGGAGGGTTCAATCAGCCCCAGCATTTT; d_gene: TRBD1; j_gene: TRBJ1-5; abundance: many; v_gene: TRBV6-6
CDR3aa: CAISESPGQYNSPLHF; CDR3nt: TGTGCCATCAGTGAGTCGCCGGGACAGTATAATTCACCCCTCCACTTT; d_gene: TRBD1; j_gene: TRBJ1-6; abundance: NA; v_gene: TRBV10-3
CDR3aa: CASSLRQSEAFF; CDR3nt: TGTGCCAGCAGTTTACGTCAGTCTGAAGCTTTCTTT; d_gene: NA; j_gene: TRBJ1-1; abundance: many; v_gene: TRBV28
CDR3aa: CASSLDLPQETQYF; CDR3nt: TGTGCCAGCAGCCTGGACCTCCCTCAAGAGACCCAGTACTTC; d_gene: NA; j_gene: TRBJ2-5; abundance: many; v_gene: TRBV12-3/TRBV12-4
CDR3aa: CATTRGQGHQPQHF; CDR3nt: TGTGCCACGACCAGAGGACAGGGCCATCAGCCCCAGCATTTT; d_gene: TRBD1; j_gene: TRBJ1-5; abundance: NA; v_gene: TRBV19
CDR3aa: CASSILAGSGYGYTF; CDR3nt: TGTGCCAGTAGTATACTGGCAGGGAGCGGCTATGGCTACACCTTC; d_gene: NA; j_gene: TRBJ1-2; abundance: many; v_gene: TRBV19
CDR3aa: CASSQWVGTGRGEQYF; CDR3nt: TGTGCCAGCAGCCAATGGGTCGGGACAGGGAGGGGCGAGCAGTACTTC; d_gene: TRBD1; j_gene: TRBJ2-7; abundance: few; v_gene: TRBV14
CDR3aa: CASNVGQGNTEAFF; CDR3nt: TGTGCCAGCAACGTCGGGCAGGGTAACACTGAAGCTTTCTTT; d_gene: NA; j_gene: TRBJ1-1; abundance: NA; v_gene: TRBV7-2
CDR3aa: CSVGSNTEAFF; CDR3nt: TGCAGCGTTGGCAGCAACACTGAAGCTTTCTTT; d_gene: NA; j_gene: TRBJ1-1; abundance: few; v_gene: TRBV29-1
CDR3aa: CASSILRDSTRGYTF; CDR3nt: TGTGCCAGTAGTATCCTCCGGGACAGCACTCGGGGCTACACCTTC; d_gene: TRBD1; j_gene: TRBJ1-2; abundance: NA; v_gene: TRBV19
CDR3aa: CASSESSGGISRSDTQYF; CDR3nt: TGCGCCAGCAGTGAGTCTAGCGGGGGGATTAGTAGGTCAGATACGCAGTATTTT; d_gene: TRBD2; j_gene: TRBJ2-3; abundance: many; v_gene: TRBV10-2
CDR3aa: CASRLDPEQETQYF; CDR3nt: TGTGCCAGCAGATTGGACCCGGAGCAAGAGACCCAGTACTTC; d_gene: NA; j_gene: TRBJ2-5; abundance: many; v_gene: TRBV7-2
CDR3aa: CASSSYTSGGITDTQYF; CDR3nt: TGTGCCAGCAGCTCGTACACTAGCGGGGGGATTACAGATACGCAGTATTTT; d_gene: TRBD2; j_gene: TRBJ2-3; abundance: many; v_gene: TRBV7-6
CDR3aa: CASTAPLMRETQYF; CDR3nt: TGTGCCAGCACCGCGCCGTTGATGAGGGAGACCCAGTACTTC; d_gene: NA; j_gene: TRBJ2-5; abundance: NA; v_gene: TRBV12-3/TRBV12-4
CDR3aa: CASSLGQLDTQYF; CDR3nt: TGCGCCAGCAGCTTAGGACAGTTGGATACGCAGTATTTT; d_gene: NA; j_gene: TRBJ2-3; abundance: many; v_gene: TRBV5-1
CDR3aa: CASSLAASTSSYEQYF; CDR3nt: TGTGCCAGCAGCTTAGCGGCGTCTACTTCCTCCTACGAGCAGTACTTC; d_gene: NA; j_gene: TRBJ2-7; abundance: NA; v_gene: TRBV11-3
CDR3aa: CASGFTYNEQFF; CDR3nt: TGTGCTAGTGGTTTTACCTACAATGAGCAGTTCTTC; d_gene: NA; j_gene: TRBJ2-1; abundance: few; v_gene: TRBV12-5
CDR3aa: CSARGSGGGRSYNEQFF; CDR3nt: TGCAGTGCTAGGGGTAGCGGGGGGGGGCGCTCCTACAATGAGCAGTTCTTC; d_gene: TRBD2; j_gene: TRBJ2-1; abundance: many; v_gene: TRBV20-1
CDR3aa: CASSADTGTWDEQYF; CDR3nt: TGTGCCAGCAGTGCAGATACCGGGACCTGGGACGAGCAGTACTTC; d_gene: NA; j_gene: TRBJ2-7; abundance: few; v_gene: TRBV2